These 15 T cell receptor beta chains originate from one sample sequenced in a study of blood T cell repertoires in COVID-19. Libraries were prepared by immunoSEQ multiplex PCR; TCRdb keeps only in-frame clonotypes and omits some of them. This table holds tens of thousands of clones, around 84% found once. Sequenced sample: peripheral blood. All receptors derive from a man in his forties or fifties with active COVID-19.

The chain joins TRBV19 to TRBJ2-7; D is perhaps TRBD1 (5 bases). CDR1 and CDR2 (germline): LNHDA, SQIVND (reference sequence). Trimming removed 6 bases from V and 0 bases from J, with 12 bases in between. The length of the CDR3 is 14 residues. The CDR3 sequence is CASSRQLHSYEQYV. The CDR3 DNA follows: TGTGCCAGTAGCAGACAGTTACACTCCTACGAGCAGTACGTC.

CDR3 DNA: TGCGCCAGCAGCTTGACTTCCGGTTCCTACGAGCAGTACGTC. Translation: CASSLTSGSYEQYV. The V and J genes are TRBV5-1 and TRBJ2-7, with D hard to call. This CDR3 is built from 14 residues. V was trimmed by 1 base and J by 1 base, leaving 9 bases between them. Germline values: CDR1 SGHRS, CDR2 YFSETQ.

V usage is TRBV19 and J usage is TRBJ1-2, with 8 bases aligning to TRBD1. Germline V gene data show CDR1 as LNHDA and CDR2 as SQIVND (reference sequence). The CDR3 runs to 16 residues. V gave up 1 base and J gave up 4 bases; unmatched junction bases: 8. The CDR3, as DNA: TGTGCCAGTAGTATAGGAGGACAGGGCCATCTCTATGGCTACACCTTC. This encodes CASSIGGQGHLYGYTF.

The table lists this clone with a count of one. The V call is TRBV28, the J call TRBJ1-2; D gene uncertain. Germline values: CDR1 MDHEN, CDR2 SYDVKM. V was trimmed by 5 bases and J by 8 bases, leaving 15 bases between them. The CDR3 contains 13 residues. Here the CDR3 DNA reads TGTGCCAGCAGTGTTACAGCAGACGGCGGCTACACCTTC. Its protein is CASSVTADGGYTF.

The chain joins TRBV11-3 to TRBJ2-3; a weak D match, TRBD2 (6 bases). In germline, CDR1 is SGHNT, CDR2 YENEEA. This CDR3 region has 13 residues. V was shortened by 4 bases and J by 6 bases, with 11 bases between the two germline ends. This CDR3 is CASSSREIDTQYF. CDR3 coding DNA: TGTGCCAGCAGCTCCCGGGAGATCGATACGCAGTATTTT.

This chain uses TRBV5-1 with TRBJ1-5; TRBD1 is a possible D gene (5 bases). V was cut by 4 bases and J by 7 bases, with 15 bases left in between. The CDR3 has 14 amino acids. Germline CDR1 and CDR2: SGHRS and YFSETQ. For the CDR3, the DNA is TGCGCCAGCAGCCCAAGGGACTTTAGCCAGCCCCAGCATTTT. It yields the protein CASSPRDFSQPQHF. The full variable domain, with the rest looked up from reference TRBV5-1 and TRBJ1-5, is KAGVTQTPRYLIKTRGQQVTLSCSPISGHRSVSWYQQTPGQGLQFLFEYFSETQRNKGNFPGRFSGRQFSNSRSEMNVSTLELGDSALYLCASSPRDFSQPQHFGDGTRLSIL.

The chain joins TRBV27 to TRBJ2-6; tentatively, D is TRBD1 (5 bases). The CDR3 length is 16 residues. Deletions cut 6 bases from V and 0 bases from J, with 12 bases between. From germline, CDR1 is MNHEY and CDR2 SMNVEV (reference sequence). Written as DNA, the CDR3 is TGTGCCAGCAGCGTAAGGGGCCTCTCTGGGGCCAACGTCCTGACTTTC. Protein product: CASSVRGLSGANVLTF.

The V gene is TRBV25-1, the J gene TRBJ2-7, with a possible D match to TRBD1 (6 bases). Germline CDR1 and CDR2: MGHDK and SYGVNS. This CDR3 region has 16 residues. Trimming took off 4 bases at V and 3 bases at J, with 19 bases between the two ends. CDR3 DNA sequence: TGTGCCAGCAGTGCCCCCGAAGGGTTAGGGGGCTACGAGCAGTACTTC. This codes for CASSAPEGLGGYEQYF.

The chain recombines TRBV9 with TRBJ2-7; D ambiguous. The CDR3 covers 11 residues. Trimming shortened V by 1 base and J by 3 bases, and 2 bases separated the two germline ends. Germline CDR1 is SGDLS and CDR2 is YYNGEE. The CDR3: CASSVHYEQYV. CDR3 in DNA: TGTGCCAGCAGCGTACACTACGAGCAGTACGTC.

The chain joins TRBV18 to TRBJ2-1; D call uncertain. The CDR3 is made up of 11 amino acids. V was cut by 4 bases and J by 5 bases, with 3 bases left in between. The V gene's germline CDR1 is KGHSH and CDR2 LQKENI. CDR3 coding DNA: TGTGCCAGCTCACTTAACAATGAGCAGTTCTTC. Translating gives CASSLNNEQFF.

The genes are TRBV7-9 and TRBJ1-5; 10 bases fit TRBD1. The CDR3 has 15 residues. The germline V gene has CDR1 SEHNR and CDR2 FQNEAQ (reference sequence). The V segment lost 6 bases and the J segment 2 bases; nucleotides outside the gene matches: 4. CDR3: CASSGTGAGNQPQHF. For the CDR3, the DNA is TGTGCCAGCAGTGGGACAGGGGCCGGCAATCAGCCCCAGCATTTT.

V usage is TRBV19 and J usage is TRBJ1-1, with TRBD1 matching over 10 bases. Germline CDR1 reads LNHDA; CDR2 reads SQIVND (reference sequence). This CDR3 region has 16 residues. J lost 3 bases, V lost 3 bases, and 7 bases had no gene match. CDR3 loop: CASSMEDRGLDTEAFF. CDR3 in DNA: TGTGCCAGTAGTATGGAAGACAGGGGGCTGGACACTGAAGCTTTCTTT.

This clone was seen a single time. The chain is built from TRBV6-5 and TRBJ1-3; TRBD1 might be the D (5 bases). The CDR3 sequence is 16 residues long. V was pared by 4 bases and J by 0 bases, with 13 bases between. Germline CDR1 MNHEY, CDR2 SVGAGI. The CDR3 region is CASSLQQVLSGNTIYF. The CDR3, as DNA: TGTGCCAGCAGTTTACAACAGGTTCTCTCTGGAAACACCATATATTTT.

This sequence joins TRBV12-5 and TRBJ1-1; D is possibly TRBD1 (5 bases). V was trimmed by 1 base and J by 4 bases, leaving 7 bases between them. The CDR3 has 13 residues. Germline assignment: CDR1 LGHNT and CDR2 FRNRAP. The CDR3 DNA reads TGTGCTAGTGGTTTGGACGGGGGCACTGAAGCTTTCTTT. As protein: CASGLDGGTEAFF.

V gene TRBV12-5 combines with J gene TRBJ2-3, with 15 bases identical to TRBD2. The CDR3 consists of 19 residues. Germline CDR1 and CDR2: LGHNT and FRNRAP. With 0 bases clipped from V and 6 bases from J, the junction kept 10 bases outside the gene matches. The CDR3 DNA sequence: TGTGCTAGTGGTTTGGTACTGGGACTAGCGGGGGGTACAGGGGATACGCAGTATTTT. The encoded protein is CASGLVLGLAGGTGDTQYF.